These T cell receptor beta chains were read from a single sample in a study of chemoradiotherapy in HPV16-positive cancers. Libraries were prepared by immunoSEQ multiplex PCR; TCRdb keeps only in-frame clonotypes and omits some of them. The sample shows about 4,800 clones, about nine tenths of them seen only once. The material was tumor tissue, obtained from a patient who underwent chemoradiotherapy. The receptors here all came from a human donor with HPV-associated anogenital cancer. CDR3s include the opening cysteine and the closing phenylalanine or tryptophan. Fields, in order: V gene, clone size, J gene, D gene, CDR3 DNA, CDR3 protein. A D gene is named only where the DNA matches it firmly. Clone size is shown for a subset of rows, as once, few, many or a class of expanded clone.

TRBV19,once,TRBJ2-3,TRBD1,TGTGCCAGTAGTACTCGACAGGGGTGGACAGATACGCAGTATTTT,CASSTRQGWTDTQYF
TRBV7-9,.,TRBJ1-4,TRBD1,TGTGCCAGCAGCCCGGACAGGGAAAAGGAAAAACTGTTTTTT,CASSPDREKEKLFF
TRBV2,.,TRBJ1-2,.,TGTGCCAGCAGTAACCCAGGTACCCCCCTACGTGGCTACACCTTC,CASSNPGTPLRGYTF
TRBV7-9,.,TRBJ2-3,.,TGTGCCAGCAGCTTAGTGGTTGGGGGCTCCACAGATACGCAGTATTTT,CASSLVVGGSTDTQYF
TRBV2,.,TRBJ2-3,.,TGTGCCAGCAGCGCAGGGTTAGATACGCAGTATTTT,CASSAGLDTQYF
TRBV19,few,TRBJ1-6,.,TGTGCCAGTAGTGACCGGACAGCCCGCTCCTATAATTCACCCCTCCACTTT,CASSDRTARSYNSPLHF
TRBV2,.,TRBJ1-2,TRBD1,TGTGCCAGCAGTGAAGGACAGGGAAAAAACTATGGCTACACCTTC,CASSEGQGKNYGYTF
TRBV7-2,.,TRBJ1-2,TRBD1,TGTGCCAGCAGCCAAATCTTGGGGACAGGGGGTGGCTACACCTTC,CASSQILGTGGGYTF
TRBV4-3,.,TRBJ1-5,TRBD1,TGCGCCAGCAGCCAAGATCTGCAGGGGGCCCAGCCCCAGCATTTT,CASSQDLQGAQPQHF
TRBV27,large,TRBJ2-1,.,TGTGCCAGCAGTTTAGGTTCCAAGGTGGCTGAGCAGTTCTTC,CASSLGSKVAEQFF
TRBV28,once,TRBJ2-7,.,TGTGCCAGCAGTTTCCCCGCTGGGAGCTCCTACGAGCAGTACTTC,CASSFPAGSSYEQYF
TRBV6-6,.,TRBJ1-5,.,TGTGCCAGCAGTTACGTCGGGGGCCAAAGTGAGCCCCAGCATTTT,CASSYVGGQSEPQHF
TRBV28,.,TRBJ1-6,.,TGTGCCAGCAGTTTAGGGCTTAGGGGGAAGTCACCCCTCCACTTT,CASSLGLRGKSPLHF
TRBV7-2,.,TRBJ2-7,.,TGTGCCAGCAGCCTCAGGGTGGCTGCTCGTCACGAGCAGTACTTC,CASSLRVAARHEQYF
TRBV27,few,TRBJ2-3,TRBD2,TGTGCCAGCAGTAACGGCGGGAGGGAAGATACGCAGTATTTT,CASSNGGREDTQYF
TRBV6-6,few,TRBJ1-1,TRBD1,TGTGCCAGCAGACCTGGACAGGGGGCGACTACTGAAGCTTTCTTT,CASRPGQGATTEAFF
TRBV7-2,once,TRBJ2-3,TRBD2,TGTGCCAGCAGCCTGGGACTATCCTACAACACAGATACGCAGTATTTT,CASSLGLSYNTDTQYF
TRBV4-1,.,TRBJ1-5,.,TGCGCCAGCAGCCAAGGGGCAGGGGAGAATCAGCCCCAGCATTTT,CASSQGAGENQPQHF
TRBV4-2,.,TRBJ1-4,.,TGTGCCAGCAGCCAGGGGGGCTTGAATGAAAAACTGTTTTTT,CASSQGGLNEKLFF
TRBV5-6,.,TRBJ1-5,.,TGTGCCAGCAGCTTTGCAGCTAGCAATCAGCCCCAGCATTTT,CASSFAASNQPQHF
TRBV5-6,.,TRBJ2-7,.,TGTGCCAGCAGCACGGACAGCTCCTACGAGCAGTACTTC,CASSTDSSYEQYF
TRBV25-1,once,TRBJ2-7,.,TGTGCCAGCAGAAGGGGCTTGGGAGGCAGGCAGTACTTC,CASRRGLGGRQYF
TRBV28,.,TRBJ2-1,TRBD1,TGTGCCAGCGGGGCACCACCGGGACAGGGGGCTGGTGAGCAGTTCTTC,CASGAPPGQGAGEQFF
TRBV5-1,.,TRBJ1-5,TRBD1,TGCGCCAGCAGCTTTCAGGGGGGACTCAATCAGCCCCAGCATTTT,CASSFQGGLNQPQHF
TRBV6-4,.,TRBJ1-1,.,TGTGCCAGCAGTGTGGACGCGAACACTGAAGCTTTCTTT,CASSVDANTEAFF
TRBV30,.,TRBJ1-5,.,TGTGCCGGGAGCGGATCAGATAGCAATCAGCCCCAGCATTTT,CAGSGSDSNQPQHF
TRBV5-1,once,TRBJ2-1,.,TGCGCCAGCAGCTTGGTACAGGGCTGGGAGGGTGAGCAGTTCTTC,CASSLVQGWEGEQFF
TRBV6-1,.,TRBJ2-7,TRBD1,TGTGCCAGCAGTCACCCGGGACAGGCACCCTACGAGCAGTACTTC,CASSHPGQAPYEQYF
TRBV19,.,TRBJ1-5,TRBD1,TGTGCCAGTAGTGTCACAGGGGGCGATCAGCCCCAGCATTTT,CASSVTGGDQPQHF
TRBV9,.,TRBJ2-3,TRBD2,TGTGCCAGCAGCGTAGGCGGGAGAGGCGCAGATACGCAGTATTTT,CASSVGGRGADTQYF
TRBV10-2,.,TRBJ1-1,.,TGCGCCAGCAGTGGGGTGTCCGGCACTGAAGCTTTCTTT,CASSGVSGTEAFF
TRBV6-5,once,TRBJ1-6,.,TGTGCCAGCAGTTACTCAACACGTGGGAGTTCTTCACCCCTCCACTTT,CASSYSTRGSSSPLHF
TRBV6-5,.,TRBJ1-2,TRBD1,TGTGCCAGCAGTGCAGACAGGGGAAGGGCTGGCTACACCTTC,CASSADRGRAGYTF
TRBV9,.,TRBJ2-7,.,TGTGCCAGCAGCGTAGTTGGGAGCTCCTACGAGCAGTACTTC,CASSVVGSSYEQYF
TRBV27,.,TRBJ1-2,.,TGTGCCAGCAAACTCCTTGGGTCCTACAATGGCTACACCTTC,CASKLLGSYNGYTF
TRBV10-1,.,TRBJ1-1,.,TGCGCCAGCAGTGACCCGAACACTGAAGCTTTCTTT,CASSDPNTEAFF
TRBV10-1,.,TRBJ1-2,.,TGCGCCAGCAGTGGTGCGGGGGAAAGGTATGGCTACACCTTC,CASSGAGERYGYTF
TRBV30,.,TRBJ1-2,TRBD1,TGTGCCTGGAGGGGCAGGGGGCTTAACTATGGCTACACCTTC,CAWRGRGLNYGYTF
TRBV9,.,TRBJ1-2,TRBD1,TGTGCCAGCAGCGTAGATATCTTATTGGGGACAGGGTCCTATGGCTACACCTTC,CASSVDILLGTGSYGYTF
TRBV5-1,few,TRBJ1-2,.,TGCGCCAGCAGCTTGACACCTTATGGCTACACCTTC,CASSLTPYGYTF
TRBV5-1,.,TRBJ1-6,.,TGCGCCAGCAGCTTGTCGGGCGGGATGAATTCACCCCTCCACTTT,CASSLSGGMNSPLHF
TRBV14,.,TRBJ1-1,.,TGTGCCAGCAGCCCCAGGAGGGCGCTAATGAACACTGAAGCTTTCTTT,CASSPRRALMNTEAFF
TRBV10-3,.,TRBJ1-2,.,TGTGCCATCAGTGAGTCCCGGCCGAGCGGTGGCTACACCTTC,CAISESRPSGGYTF
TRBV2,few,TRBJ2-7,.,TGTGCCAGCAGGGACATTAACCAGGGGTCCTACGAGCAGTACTTC,CASRDINQGSYEQYF
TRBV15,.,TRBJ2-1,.,TGTGCCACCGAAGAACAGGGCCCCTACAATGAGCAGTTCTTC,CATEEQGPYNEQFF
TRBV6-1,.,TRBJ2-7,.,TGTGCCAGCAGAAACTTAGGGGACAATCTCTACGAGCAGTACTTC,CASRNLGDNLYEQYF
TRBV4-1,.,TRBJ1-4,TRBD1,TGCGCCAGCAGCGCCGGGACAGGGGATGAAAAACTGTTTTTT,CASSAGTGDEKLFF
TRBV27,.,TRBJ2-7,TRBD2,TGTGCCAGCAGTTTCACAACGAGGACTAGCGGGAGGGCCCCCTACGAGCAGTACTTC,CASSFTTRTSGRAPYEQYF
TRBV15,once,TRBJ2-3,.,TGTGCCACCAGCAGCTCGGACTACACAGATACGCAGTATTTT,CATSSSDYTDTQYF
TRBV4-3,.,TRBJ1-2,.,TGCGCCAGCAGCCAAGAAGGCAGGGACGGCTATGGCTACACCTTC,CASSQEGRDGYGYTF
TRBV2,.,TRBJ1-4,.,TGTGCCAGCAGCTGGACAATTGGGGCAGGGAGGCCTAATGAAAAACTGTTTTTT,CASSWTIGAGRPNEKLFF
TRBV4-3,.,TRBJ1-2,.,TGCGCCAGCAGCCTCCTAAGGGTAGAAGGGTATGGCTACACCTTC,CASSLLRVEGYGYTF